What follows is one T cell receptor beta chain and its context. TCR libraries each used 3,500 to 4,500 ng of total RNA. cDNA encoding TCRalpha and TCRbeta underwent two nested PCRs of approximately 17 and 9 cycles, each of which was followed by bead purification. After re-calling the 5' RACE reads, TCRdb lists one entry per CDR3 protein, DNA absent. Recorded here are 350,000 to 400,000 distinct CDR3 sequences; the top ten clones represent 2.6%. These data come from a study of monozygotic twins with inflammatory bowel disease. CDR3 length: 11 residues. Looked up from germline, CDR1 is WSHSY and CDR2 is SAAADI.

The chain has TRBV10-2 and TRBJ2-5. Material for sequencing was blood. The clonotype was recovered from a human donor with ulcerative colitis or Crohn's disease, or a healthy co-twin of an affected twin (not recorded which). CDR3 residues: CASSELETQYF.